This TCR beta chain was sequenced in a study of cytomegalovirus exposure and HLA in healthy donors. It was with 60 Vbeta and 13 Jbeta primers that the PCR ran. Libraries were prepared by immunoSEQ multiplex PCR; TCRdb keeps only in-frame clonotypes and omits some of them. The table shows around 50,000 clones, with over 70% occurring only once. Study-level points and caveats: It was assumed in the presence/absence analyses that sequencing depth was roughly uniform across donors. About 87% or about 30% of the time was how often most TCR beta V segments were productive, according to an earlier analysis. Sequencing probably produced one cluster of sequence variants that were highly shared. Per published reports, the classifier diagnosed cytomegalovirus status with high specificity and sensitivity.

The CDR3 is made up of 16 amino acids. Trimming took 3 bases from V and 0 from J; bases not matched to a gene: 3. Germline V gene sequence: CDR1 KGHSH, CDR2 LQKENI. Points on this clone: The antigen remains unidentified.

This receptor was obtained from a man under 40 in good health and CMV-seropositive. The sequenced sample was PBMCs. The chain combines TRBV18 with TRBJ1-4, with 8 nucleotides matching TRBD1. This chain's CDR3 is CASSPPQGATNEKLFF. The CDR3 coding sequence is TGTGCCAGCTCACCCCCACAGGGGGCAACTAATGAAAAACTGTTTTTT.